One sample yielded the 12 T cell receptor beta chains listed below, sequenced in a study of molecular identifiers for immune sequencing clone quantification (dated by TCRdb to the late 2010s). The protocol used for the library was PCR. The instrument was a NextSeq 500. In-frame beta chains were kept once TCRdb had trimmed the public reads at Q25 with fastp and called clones with MiXCR. One record per CDR3 amino acid sequence lists the most common genes and DNA. Here the sample has approximately 590,000 distinct CDR3 sequences; about 25% occur a single time. About 0.84% of the sample comes from the top ten. The source material was naive CD8+ T cells from blood, with Jurkat cell RNA spiked in. Taken with the paper, the label for cell subset or site translates to: FACS-sorted CD8+CD4-CCR7+CD45RA+ naive T cells. These receptors were taken from a human donor in good health. Some libraries in this study had Jurkat cell RNA spiked in.

This clonotype was found many times. V is TRBV6-1 and J is TRBJ2-7; no firm D call. The V gene's germline CDR1 is MNHNS and CDR2 SASEGT. This CDR3 comprises 12 residues. Trimming removed 7 bases at V and 2 bases at J, with 9 bases between. The CDR3 loop reads CASKERTYEQYF. The CDR3 nucleotides are TGTGCCAGCAAGGAGAGAACCTACGAGCAGTACTTC.

The CDR3 is CASSSGLVITYEQYF. The CDR3 bases are TGTGCCAGCAGTTCAGGACTGGTCATCACCTACGAGCAGTACTTC. The chain combines TRBV12-3 or TRBV12-4 with TRBJ2-7, with D possibly being TRBD2 (5 bases). V lost 4 bases and J 2 bases, leaving 15 bases between the germline ends. The CDR3 loop spans 15 amino acids.

This clonotype was recorded many times. One end of the junction fails to match germline, which may point to a read error. The chain links TRBV19 to TRBJ2-4; D might be TRBD1 (6 bases). Germline V gene data show CDR1 as LNHDA and CDR2 as SQIVND (reference sequence). The length of the CDR3 is 13 residues. The CDR3: CASSTPGQKDRDF. CDR3 DNA sequence: TGTGCCAGTAGTACACCGGGACAAAAAGATCGGGACTTC.

This clonotype showed up many times. The rearrangement links TRBV7-9 to TRBJ1-4, with 8 bases fitting TRBD1. Germline CDR1 SEHNR, CDR2 FQNEAQ (reference sequence). J was trimmed by 7 bases and V by 5 bases; bases with no gene match: 12. This CDR3 has 16 amino acids. CDR3 loop: CASSTRTGSLSEKLFF. CDR3 DNA: TGTGCCAGCAGCACGAGGACAGGGAGTCTAAGTGAAAAACTGTTTTTT.

This clonotype was seen many times. The genes are TRBV14 and TRBJ1-1, with a tentative D call TRBD1 (6 bases). The germline gives CDR1 SGHDN, CDR2 FVKESK. The V and J ends lost 4 bases and 3 bases respectively, with 12 bases between them. CDR3 size: 14 residues. The CDR3 DNA reads as TGTGCCAGCAGCCTGGACAGTGGCTACACTGAAGCTTTCTTT. Its protein product is CASSLDSGYTEAFF.

This clonotype was seen only a few times. The V and J genes are TRBV7-9 and TRBJ2-1; unclear D gene. This CDR3 contains 15 residues. Trimming pared 5 bases from V and 0 bases from J, leaving 11 bases between. Germline-derived CDR1 and CDR2 are SEHNR and FQNEAQ (reference sequence). CDR3 protein: CASSPSSSSYNEQFF. DNA for the CDR3: TGTGCCAGCAGCCCATCCTCGAGCTCCTACAATGAGCAGTTCTTC.

J is TRBJ2-3 and V is TRBV11-3; 9 nucleotides line up with TRBD2. The CDR3 length is 16 residues. V lost 1 base to trimming and J lost 3 bases; unmatched junction nucleotides: 5. Per germline, CDR1 SGHNT and CDR2 YENEEA. For the CDR3, the DNA is TGTGCCAGCAGCTTAGGCGAGCGGGAGGTGACAGATACGCAGTATTTT. Its protein is CASSLGEREVTDTQYF.

This clonotype has a handful of counts. The rearrangement links TRBV7-6 to TRBJ2-3; TRBD2 is a possible D gene (6 bases). CDR1 SGHVS and CDR2 FNYEAQ come from the germline V gene. V dropped 1 base and J dropped 0 bases, with 14 bases sitting between them. CDR3 length: 17 residues. In DNA form, the CDR3 reads TGTGCCAGCAGCTTAGTCGTCGCCGCGGGGAGCACAGATACGCAGTATTTT. Translated: CASSLVVAAGSTDTQYF.

V usage is TRBV5-3 and J usage is TRBJ2-7; no definite D call. TRBV5-3 is designated an ORF whose function remains uncertain. The CDR3 runs to 11 residues. The V end lost 8 bases, the J end lost 7 bases, and 13 bases lay between the germline ends. The CDR3 DNA reads TGTGCCAGCAGGTCGGGCTTAGAGCAGTACTTC. This translates into CASRSGLEQYF.

This clonotype was observed a few times. Here the CDR3 DNA reads TGTGCCAGTAGTATTCTTGTCACTAATGAAAAACTGTTTTTT. It is translated as CASSILVTNEKLFF. The chain combines TRBV19 with TRBJ1-4; D unclear. CDR1 and CDR2 (germline): LNHDA, SQIVND (reference sequence). V was shortened by 3 bases and J by 2 bases, with 7 bases between the two germline ends. This CDR3 has 14 amino acids.

The J gene is TRBJ1-5, the V gene TRBV11-2; D is uncertain. With 1 base removed from V and 7 bases from J, the gap between germline ends came to 14 bases. The CDR3 consists of 15 residues. Germline V CDR1 and CDR2: SGHAT, FQNNGV. CDR3 coding DNA: TGTGCCAGCAGCTTAGGAATGGGTGGAGGCCAGCCCCAGCATTTT. Translating gives CASSLGMGGGQPQHF.

The J gene is TRBJ2-7, the V gene TRBV7-9; D gene ambiguous. Germline V CDR1 and CDR2: SEHNR, FQNEAQ (reference sequence). The ends were cut back, 5 bases at V and 2 bases at J, with 19 bases in the middle. CDR3 length equals 16 residues. The CDR3 DNA reads TGTGCCAGCAGCGGACGAATGGGGTTTAGGGCCTACGAGCAGTACTTC. Residues: CASSGRMGFRAYEQYF.